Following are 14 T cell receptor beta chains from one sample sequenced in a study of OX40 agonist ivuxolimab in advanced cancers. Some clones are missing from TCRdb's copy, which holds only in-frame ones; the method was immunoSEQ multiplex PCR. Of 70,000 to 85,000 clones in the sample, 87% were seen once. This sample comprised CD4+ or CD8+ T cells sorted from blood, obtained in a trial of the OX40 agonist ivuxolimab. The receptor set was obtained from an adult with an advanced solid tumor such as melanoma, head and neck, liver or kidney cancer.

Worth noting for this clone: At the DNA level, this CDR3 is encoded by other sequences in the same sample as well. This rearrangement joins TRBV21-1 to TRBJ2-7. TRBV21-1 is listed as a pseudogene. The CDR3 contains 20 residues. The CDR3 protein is CASSRRRAASGILNSYEQYF. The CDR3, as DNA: TGTGCCAGCAGCCGAAGACGGGCGGCTAGTGGCATTTTAAACTCCTACGAGCAGTACTTC.

This CDR3 is CAIAGANTGELFF. The CDR3 region has the DNA TGTGCCATCGCCGGGGCGAACACCGGGGAGCTGTTTTTT. The chain employs TRBV10-3 and TRBJ2-2; D perhaps matches TRBD2 (5 bases). Between the trimmed V and J ends, which lost 8 bases and 0 bases, there was a span of 7 bases. The CDR3 totals 13 residues. Looked up from germline, CDR1 is ENHRY and CDR2 is SYGVKD.

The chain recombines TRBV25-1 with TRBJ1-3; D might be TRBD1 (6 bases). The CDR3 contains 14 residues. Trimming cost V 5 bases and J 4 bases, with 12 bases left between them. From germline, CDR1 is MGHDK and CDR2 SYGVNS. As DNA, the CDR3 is TGTGCCAGCAGTCTCACAGGGAGGGGAAACACCATATATTTT. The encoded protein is CASSLTGRGNTIYF. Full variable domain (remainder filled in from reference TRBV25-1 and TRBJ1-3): EADIYQTPRYLVIGTGKKITLECSQTMGHDKMYWYQQDPGMELHLIHYSYGVNSTEKGDLSSESTVSRIRTEHFPLTLESARPSHTSQYLCASSLTGRGNTIYFGEGSWLTVV.

The DNA for the CDR3 is TGTGCCAGTAGTAGGGTAAGGAACGAGCAGTACTTC. As protein: CASSRVRNEQYF. This sequence joins TRBV19 and TRBJ2-7; D call uncertain. The germline CDR1 and CDR2 sequences are LNHDA and SQIVND (reference sequence). V lost 4 bases and J lost 5, with 9 bases in between. The CDR3 length is 12 residues. The full variable domain, in which reference TRBV19 and TRBJ2-7 provide the parts outside the CDR3, is DGGITQSPKYLFRKEGQNVTLSCEQNLNHDAMYWYRQDPGQGLRLIYYSQIVNDFQKGDIAEGYSVSREKKESFPLTVTSAQKNPTAFYLCASSRVRNEQYFGPGTRLTVT.

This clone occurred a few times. In DNA form, the CDR3 reads TGTGCCAGCAGCACGACAGGGGGGTCCTACGAGCAGTACTTC. The encoded protein is CASSTTGGSYEQYF. The chain links TRBV6-6 to TRBJ2-7, with 9 bases that match TRBD1. Germline trimming cut 6 bases from V and 1 base from J; bases unmatched to any gene: 4. The CDR3 length is 14 residues. Germline V gene sequence: CDR1 MNHNY, CDR2 SVGAGI (reference sequence).

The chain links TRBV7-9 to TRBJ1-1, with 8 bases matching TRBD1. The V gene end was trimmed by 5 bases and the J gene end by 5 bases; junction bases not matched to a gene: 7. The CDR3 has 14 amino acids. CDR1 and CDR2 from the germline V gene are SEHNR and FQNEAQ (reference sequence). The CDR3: CASSPTGGRTEAFF. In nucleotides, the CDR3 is TGTGCCAGCAGCCCCACAGGGGGTAGGACTGAAGCTTTCTTT.

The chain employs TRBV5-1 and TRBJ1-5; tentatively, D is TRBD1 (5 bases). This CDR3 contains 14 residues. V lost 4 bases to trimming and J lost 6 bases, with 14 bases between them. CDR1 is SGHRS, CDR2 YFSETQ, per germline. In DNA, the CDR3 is TGCGCCAGCAGCCCTTCAGGGTTAAGTCAGCCCCAGCATTTT. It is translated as CASSPSGLSQPQHF.

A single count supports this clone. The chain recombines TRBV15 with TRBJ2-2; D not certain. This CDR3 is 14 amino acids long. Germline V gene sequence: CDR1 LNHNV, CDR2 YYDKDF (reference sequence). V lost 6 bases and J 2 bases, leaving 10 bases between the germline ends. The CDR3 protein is CATRGGYNTGELFF. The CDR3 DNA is TGTGCCACCAGGGGCGGCTACAACACCGGGGAGCTGTTTTTT.

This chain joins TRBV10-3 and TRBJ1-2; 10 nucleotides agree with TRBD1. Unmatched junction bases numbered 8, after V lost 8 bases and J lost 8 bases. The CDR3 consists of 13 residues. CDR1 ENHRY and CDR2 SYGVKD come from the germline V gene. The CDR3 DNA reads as TGTGCCATCGGGACAGGGGTAGTTTACGGCTACACCTTC. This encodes CAIGTGVVYGYTF.

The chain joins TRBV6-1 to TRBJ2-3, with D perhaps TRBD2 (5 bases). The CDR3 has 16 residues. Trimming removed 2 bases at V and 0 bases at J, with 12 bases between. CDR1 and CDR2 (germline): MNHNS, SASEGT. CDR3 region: CASSEIRRTSTDTQYF. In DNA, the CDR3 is TGTGCCAGCAGTGAAATTCGACGGACTAGCACAGATACGCAGTATTTT.

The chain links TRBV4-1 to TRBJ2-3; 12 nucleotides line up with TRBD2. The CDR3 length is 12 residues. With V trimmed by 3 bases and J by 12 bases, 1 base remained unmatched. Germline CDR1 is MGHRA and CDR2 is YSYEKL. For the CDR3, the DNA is TGCGCCAGCAGCCAGACTAGCGGGGGACAGTATTTT. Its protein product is CASSQTSGGQYF.

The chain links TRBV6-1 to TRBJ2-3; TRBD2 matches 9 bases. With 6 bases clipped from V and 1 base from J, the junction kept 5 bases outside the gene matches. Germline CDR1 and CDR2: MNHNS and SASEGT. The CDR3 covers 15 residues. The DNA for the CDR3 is TGTGCCAGCAGCCTCTGGACTAGCGGCACAGATACGCAGTATTTT. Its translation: CASSLWTSGTDTQYF.

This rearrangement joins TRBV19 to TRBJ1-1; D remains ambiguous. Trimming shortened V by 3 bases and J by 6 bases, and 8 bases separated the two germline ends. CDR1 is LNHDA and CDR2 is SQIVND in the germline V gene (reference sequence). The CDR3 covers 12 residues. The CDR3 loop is CASSIFGAEAFF. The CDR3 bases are TGTGCCAGTAGTATTTTCGGGGCTGAAGCTTTCTTT.

This chain's CDR3 is CATSYRRNQPQHF. The CDR3 nucleotides are TGTGCCACCTCCTACAGGCGGAATCAGCCCCAGCATTTT. The V and J genes are TRBV2 and TRBJ1-5, with a tentative D call TRBD1 (5 bases). The CDR3 spans 13 residues. Germline V gene lookup returns CDR1 SNHLY and CDR2 FYNNEI. Trimming took off 10 bases at V and 4 bases at J, with 14 bases between the two ends.